This T cell receptor (beta chain) derives from a study of fetal regulatory T cell absence and autoimmunity. Looking at the study overall: IPEX patients had exocrine pancreas autoimmunity without clinical diabetes.

Germline CDR1 SGHDN, CDR2 FVKESK. With 0 bases clipped from V and 7 bases from J, the junction kept 10 bases outside the gene matches. This CDR3 has 17 residues. For this clone: The antigen is undetermined.

Study outcomes and limitations: Some top pancreas TCR clones were over 95-fold enriched versus cord blood. Antigen-driven pancreatic autoimmunity before birth in IPEX was inferred from oligoclonal enrichment.

The assay was run at survey level. Here immunoSEQ multiplex PCR was the method, and the copy in TCRdb shows in-frame clones only, minus some. Found here are about 95,000 clones, 55% to 75% of them singletons; the top ten hold roughly 2%. The specimen sequenced was pancreas tissue. This TCR came from a male donor with IPEX syndrome. This chain joins TRBV14 and TRBJ2-2; 8 positions agree with TRBD2. In DNA form, the CDR3 reads TGTGCCAGCAGCCAAGATAGGGAGCGGGAGCGGGGCGGGGAGCTGTTTTTT. It encodes CASSQDRERERGGELFF.